The T cell receptor beta chain under discussion was sequenced for a study of shared clonotypes between healthy human individuals. CDR1 is GTSNPN and CDR2 is SVGIG in the germline V gene (reference sequence). Between the trimmed V and J ends, which lost 6 bases and 8 bases, there was a span of 16 bases. The CDR3 runs to 13 residues. Assay: immunoSEQ multiplex PCR; the TCRdb copy retains only in-frame clones and omits some. The table has more than 550,000 clones, around 70% seen once; the top ten hold approximately 2%. Source material: memory CD4+ T cells sorted from blood. Subset noted: CD45RA-negative fraction. This TCR came from a woman aged 25 to 45 in good health. The chain links TRBV30 to TRBJ2-2; D is ambiguous. The CDR3 protein is CACENGHKGELFF. The CDR3 DNA reads as TGTGCCTGCGAGAACGGGCATAAAGGGGAGCTGTTTTTT.